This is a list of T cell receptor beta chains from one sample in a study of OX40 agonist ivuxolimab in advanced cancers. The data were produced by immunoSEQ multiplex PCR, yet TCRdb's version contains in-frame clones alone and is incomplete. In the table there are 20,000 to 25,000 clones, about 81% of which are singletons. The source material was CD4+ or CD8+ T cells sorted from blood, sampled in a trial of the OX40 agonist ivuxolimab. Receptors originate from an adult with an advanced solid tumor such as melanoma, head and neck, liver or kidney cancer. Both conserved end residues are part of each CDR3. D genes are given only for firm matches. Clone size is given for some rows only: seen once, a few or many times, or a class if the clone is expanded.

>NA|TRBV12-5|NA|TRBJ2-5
TGTGCTAGTGGGCAGGGGGGGGAGACCCAGTACTTC
CASGQGGETQYF
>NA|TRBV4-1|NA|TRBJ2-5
TGCGCCAGCAGCCAAGAATGGGGGGAAGAGACCCAGTACTTC
CASSQEWGEETQYF
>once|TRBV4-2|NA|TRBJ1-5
TGTGCCAGCAGCCCCTCGGAGCGGTTGAATAGCAATCAGCCCCAGCATTTT
CASSPSERLNSNQPQHF
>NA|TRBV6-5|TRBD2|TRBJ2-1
TGTGCCAGCAGTTACTCTAGCGGGGCGTCGCGGGAGCAGTTCTTC
CASSYSSGASREQFF
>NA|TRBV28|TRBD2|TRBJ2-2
TGTGCCAGCCTACTAGCGGGAGGTGCAGTCAGGAACACCGGGGAGCTGTTTTTT
CASLLAGGAVRNTGELFF
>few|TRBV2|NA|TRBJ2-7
TGTGCCAGAGGGGGTACTAGCCCTTACGAGCAGTACTTC
CARGGTSPYEQYF
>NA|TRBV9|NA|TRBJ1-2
TGTGCCAGCAGCGTAGAGGACTCCTATGGCTACACCTTC
CASSVEDSYGYTF
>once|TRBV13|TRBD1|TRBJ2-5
TGTGCCAGCAGCACGGGACAGGGGGAGACCCAGTACTTC
CASSTGQGETQYF
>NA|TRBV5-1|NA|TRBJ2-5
TGCGCCAGCAGCTTAACTCCCCAAGAGACCCAGTACTTC
CASSLTPQETQYF
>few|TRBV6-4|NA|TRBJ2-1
TGTGCCAGCAGTGATCTAGATAGCAATGAGCAGTTCTTC
CASSDLDSNEQFF
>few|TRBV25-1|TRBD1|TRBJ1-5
TGTGCCAGCGCGGGACAGAATAGCAATCAGCCCCAGCATTTT
CASAGQNSNQPQHF
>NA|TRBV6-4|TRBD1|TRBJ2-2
TGTGCCAGCAGTGAGGGGACAGGGGATACCGGGGAGCTGTTTTTT
CASSEGTGDTGELFF
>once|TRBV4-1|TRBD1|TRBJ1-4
TGCGCCAGCAGCCCGGAGGAGGGACAGGTTAATGAAAAACTGTTTTTT
CASSPEEGQVNEKLFF
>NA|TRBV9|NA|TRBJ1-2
TGTGCCAGCAGCTCCCGGACAGGCTACACCTTC
CASSSRTGYTF
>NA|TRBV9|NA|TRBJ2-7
TGTGCCAGCAGCGTAAAACTGGACCCGACCCTCTACGAGCAGTACTTC
CASSVKLDPTLYEQYF
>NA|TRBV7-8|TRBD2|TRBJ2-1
TGTGCCAGCAGCTTAGGCGGGGGGGGCCTTAATGAGCAGTTCTTC
CASSLGGGGLNEQFF
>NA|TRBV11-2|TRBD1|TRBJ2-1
TGTGCCAGCAGCTTAGGGACAGGGGCCCATGAGCAGTTCTTC
CASSLGTGAHEQFF
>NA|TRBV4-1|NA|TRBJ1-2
TGCGCCAGCAGCCTAGGAACCTATGGCTACACCTTC
CASSLGTYGYTF
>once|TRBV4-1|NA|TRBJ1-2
TGCGCCAGCAGCCAAGGCAGGGTGGGGGGCTACACCTTC
CASSQGRVGGYTF
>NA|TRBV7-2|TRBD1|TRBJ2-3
TGTGCCAGCAGCTTAGGGGCAGGGGGAAAAGCAGATGCGCAGTATTTT
CASSLGAGGKADAQYF
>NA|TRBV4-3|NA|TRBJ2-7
TGCGCCAGCAGCCAAGGACCGGGGACAATCCCCAACGAGCAGTACTTC
CASSQGPGTIPNEQYF
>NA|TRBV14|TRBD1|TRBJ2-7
TGTGCCAGCAGCCACGGCCCCGACAGGGGGCGATACGAGCAGTACTTC
CASSHGPDRGRYEQYF
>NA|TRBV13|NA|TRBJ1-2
TGTGCCAGCAGCTTACCGGATCTTCTAGCTGGCTACACCTTC
CASSLPDLLAGYTF
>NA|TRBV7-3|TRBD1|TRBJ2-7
TGTGCCAGCAGCTTAACGGACAGGGTCTACTACGAGCAGTACTTC
CASSLTDRVYYEQYF
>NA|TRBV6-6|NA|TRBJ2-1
TGTGCCAGCAGTTACTCGATGAATGAGCAGTTCTTC
CASSYSMNEQFF
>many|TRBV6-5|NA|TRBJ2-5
TGTGCCAGCAGTTACTCGATAGAGGATTCGGAGACCCAGTACTTC
CASSYSIEDSETQYF
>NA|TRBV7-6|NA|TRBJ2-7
TGTGCCAGCAGCTTCCTGGGGCTCGACGAGCAGTACTTC
CASSFLGLDEQYF
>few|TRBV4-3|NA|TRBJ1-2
TGCGCCAGCAGCCCTTCAGGGGCGGGCTATGGCTACACCTTC
CASSPSGAGYGYTF
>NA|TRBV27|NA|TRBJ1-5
TGTGCCAGCAGTTTCGCTAGCAATCAGCCCCAGCATTTT
CASSFASNQPQHF
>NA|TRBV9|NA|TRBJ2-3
TGTGCCAGCAAGCGAGGGACGGTTAGCACAGATACGCAGTATTTT
CASKRGTVSTDTQYF